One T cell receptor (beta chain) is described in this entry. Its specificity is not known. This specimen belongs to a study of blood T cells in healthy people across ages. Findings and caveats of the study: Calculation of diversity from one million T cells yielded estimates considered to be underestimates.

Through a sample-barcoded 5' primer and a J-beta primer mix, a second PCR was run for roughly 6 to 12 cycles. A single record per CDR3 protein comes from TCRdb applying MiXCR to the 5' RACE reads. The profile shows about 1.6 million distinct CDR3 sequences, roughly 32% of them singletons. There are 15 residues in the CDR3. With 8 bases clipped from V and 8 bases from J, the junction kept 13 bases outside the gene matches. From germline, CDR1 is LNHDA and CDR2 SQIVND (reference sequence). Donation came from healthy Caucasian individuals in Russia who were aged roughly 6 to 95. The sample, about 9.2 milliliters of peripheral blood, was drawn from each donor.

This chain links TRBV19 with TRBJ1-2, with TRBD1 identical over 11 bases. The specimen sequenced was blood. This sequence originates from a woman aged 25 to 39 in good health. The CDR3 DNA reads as TGTGCCAGTTACCGTGGACAGGGGGCGCCCCGGGGCTACACCTTC. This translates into CASYRGQGAPRGYTF.